The 5 T cell receptor beta chains given below trace back to one sample, sequenced in a study of blood T cell repertoires in COVID-19. The method was immunoSEQ multiplex PCR; TCRdb's version includes in-frame clones alone and lacks a portion of them. The sample yields more than 90,000 clones, under 85% seen once. The specimen sequenced was peripheral blood. All receptors derive from a human donor in a cohort sampled during active COVID-19.

Concerning this clone: No DNA is shown, since the ends of the CDR3 on it are uncertain; the CDR3 is the one TCRdb lists. V is TRBV6-2 or TRBV6-3 and J is TRBJ1-2. The CDR3 extends over 13 residues, inclusive of both ends. The V gene's germline CDR1 is MNHEY and CDR2 SVGEGT. The CDR3 protein is CASSSSGDYGYTF.

The chain joins TRBV9 to TRBJ2-1; possible D gene TRBD2, 5 bases. V was trimmed by 4 bases and J by 1 base, leaving 12 bases between them. The germline gives CDR1 SGDLS, CDR2 YYNGEE. This CDR3 region has 15 residues. CDR3 DNA sequence: TGTGCCAGCAGCCCGGACGGGGTTTCCTACAATGAGCAGTTCTTC. Its protein is CASSPDGVSYNEQFF. The entire variable domain, with the rest obtained from reference TRBV9 and TRBJ2-1, is as follows: DSGVTQTPKHLITATGQRVTLRCSPRSGDLSVYWYQQSLDQGLQFLIQYYNGEERAKGNILERFSAQQFPDLHSELNLSSLELGDSALYFCASSPDGVSYNEQFFGPGTRLTVL.

V usage is TRBV29-1 and J usage is TRBJ1-1; no firm D call. CDR1 is SQVTM, CDR2 ANQGSEA, per germline. CDR3 length: 13 amino acids. V gave up 6 bases and J gave up 1 base, with 12 bases separating them. The CDR3 sequence: CSVPSGGNTEAFF. For the CDR3, the DNA is TGCAGCGTCCCATCTGGAGGGAACACTGAAGCTTTCTTT. The variable domain in full, with the rest retrieved from reference TRBV29-1 and TRBJ1-1, is SAVISQKPSRDICQRGTSLTIQCQVDSQVTMMFWYRQQPGQSLTLIATANQGSEATYESGFVIDKFPISRPNLTFSTLTVSNMSPEDSSIYLCSVPSGGNTEAFFGQGTRLTVV.

The rearrangement links TRBV6-6 to TRBJ2-3; 11 bases align to TRBD2. This CDR3 contains 16 residues. V shed 5 bases and J 4 bases; nucleotides not matched to a gene: 8. The germline gives CDR1 MNHNY, CDR2 SVGAGI (reference sequence). This chain's CDR3 is CASSQPFSGGADTQYF. The CDR3 DNA is TGTGCCAGCAGTCAACCTTTTAGCGGGGGGGCAGATACGCAGTATTTT.

This clone showed up just a few times. The rearrangement links TRBV27 to TRBJ2-1; no definite D call. Germline V CDR1 and CDR2: MNHEY, SMNVEV (reference sequence). The CDR3 contains 13 residues. The V end was cut by 2 bases, the J end by 6 bases, with 8 bases between. The CDR3 DNA is TGTGCCAGCAGTTTAGTACTGCGCAATGAGCAGTTCTTC. It encodes CASSLVLRNEQFF.